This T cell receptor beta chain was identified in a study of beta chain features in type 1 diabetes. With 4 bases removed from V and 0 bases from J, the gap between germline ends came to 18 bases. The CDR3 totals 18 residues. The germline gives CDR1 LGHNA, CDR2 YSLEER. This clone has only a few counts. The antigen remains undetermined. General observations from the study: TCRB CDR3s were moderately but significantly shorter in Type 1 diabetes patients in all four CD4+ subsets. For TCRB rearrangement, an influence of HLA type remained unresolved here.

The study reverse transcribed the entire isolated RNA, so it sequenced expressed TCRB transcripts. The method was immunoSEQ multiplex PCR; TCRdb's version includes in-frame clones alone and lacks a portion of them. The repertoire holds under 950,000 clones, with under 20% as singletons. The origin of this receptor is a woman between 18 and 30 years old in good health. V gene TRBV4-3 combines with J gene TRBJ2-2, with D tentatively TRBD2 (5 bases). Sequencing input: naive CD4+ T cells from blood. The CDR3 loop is CASSPYPRGQTNTGELFF. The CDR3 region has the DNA TGCGCCAGCAGCCCATACCCCCGAGGGCAAACGAACACCGGGGAGCTGTTTTTT.